The sequence of this T cell receptor (beta chain) was determined in a study of CD8 T cells in ankylosing spondylitis. Study-wide results and limits: CD8+ cells made up the disease-linked clones, which were relatively rare in peripheral blood. Among TCR beta sequences, a motif of eight or nine highly homologous variants appeared characteristic of ankylosing spondylitis blood. Clones tied to disease were said to be significantly enriched in matched ankylosing spondylitis synovial fluid. Both synovial fluid and blood in reactive arthritis had previously been reported to carry some motif variants.

This clonotype was found a few times. Its antigen is unknown. Construction of TCR beta libraries was performed using quantitative 5'-RACE with molecular barcodes. TCRdb itself ran the 5' RACE reads through MiXCR, one entry per CDR3 protein. The sample consists of about 220,000 distinct CDR3 sequences, 6% to 8.5% of them appearing once. Germline CDR1 and CDR2: SGHDT and YYEEEE. This CDR3 spans 13 amino acids. Deletions cut 0 bases from V and 8 bases from J, with 11 bases between. What was sequenced was blood, either unsorted or a sorted T cell fraction (not recorded which). This clonotype was obtained from a male donor with ankylosing spondylitis. The J gene is TRBJ1-1, the V gene TRBV5-6; D is unresolved. CDR3 protein: CASSLGPTAEAFF. In nucleotides, the CDR3 is TGTGCCAGCAGCTTGGGACCGACGGCGGAAGCTTTCTTT.